What follows are 29 T cell receptor beta chains derived from one specimen sequenced in a study of cytomegalovirus exposure and HLA in healthy donors. The PCR was carried out with 60 Vbeta primers and 13 Jbeta primers. Here immunoSEQ multiplex PCR was the method, and the copy in TCRdb shows in-frame clones only, minus some. The sample shows just over 200,000 clones, just under 70% of them seen only once. The specimen sequenced was PBMCs. These TCRs come from a man aged 35-49 years in good health and CMV-seropositive.

The chain uses TRBV7-2 and TRBJ1-2; 8 bases align to TRBD1. This CDR3 has 18 amino acids. Germline V gives CDR1 SGHTA, CDR2 FQGNSA. Trimming removed 0 bases from V and 6 bases from J; junction bases left unmatched: 15. The CDR3 coding sequence is TGTGCCAGCAGCTTAGCGATGGGACAGGAAGGGGGCATAAATGGCTACACCTTC. Translation gives CASSLAMGQEGGINGYTF.

This clone was recorded only once. The chain links TRBV28 to TRBJ1-2; no clear D. Germline V gene sequence: CDR1 MDHEN, CDR2 SYDVKM. The CDR3 is made up of 13 amino acids. Trimming took 5 bases from V and 4 from J, leaving 11 bases between them. Here the CDR3 DNA reads TGTGCCAGCAGTCCCCCGCAGCGCTATGGCTACACCTTC. Translated, it gives CASSPPQRYGYTF.

This clone was seen just once. V is TRBV11-2 and J is TRBJ2-7; D ambiguous. This CDR3 has 14 residues. Germline loops: CDR1 SGHAT, CDR2 FQNNGV. V lost 5 bases to trimming and J lost 7 bases, with 18 bases between them. CDR3 in amino acids: CASSPRSRLVEQYF. CDR3 coding DNA: TGTGCCAGCAGCCCCCGTTCCCGTCTCGTGGAGCAGTACTTC.

V is TRBV11-1 and J is TRBJ2-5, with TRBD2 matching 7 bases. CDR3 length: 16 residues. V gave up 4 bases and J gave up 2 bases; unmatched junction bases: 10. The germline gives CDR1 SGHAT, CDR2 FQDESV (reference sequence). This CDR3 reads CASSSLWGGDQETQYF. Written as DNA, the CDR3 is TGTGCCAGCAGCTCCCTTTGGGGGGGGGATCAAGAGACCCAGTACTTC.

This chain joins TRBV27 and TRBJ1-5, with 8 bases identical to TRBD1. CDR3 length: 16 amino acids. V lost 4 bases, J lost 5 bases, and 10 bases stayed unmatched. Per the germline V gene, CDR1 is MNHEY and CDR2 is SMNVEV (reference sequence). The CDR3 sequence: CASSSERDRPYQPQHF. CDR3 sequence (DNA): TGTGCCAGCAGTTCAGAACGGGACAGGCCATATCAGCCCCAGCATTTT.

This rearrangement joins TRBV5-1 to TRBJ2-7; 11 bases match TRBD2. CDR3 length equals 17 residues. Germline values: CDR1 SGHRS, CDR2 YFSETQ. Trimming cost V 4 bases and J 5 bases; bases outside gene matches: 14. This CDR3 reads CASSTRLAGTSRNEQYF. CDR3 DNA sequence: TGCGCCAGCAGCACTAGACTAGCGGGGACCTCTCGGAACGAGCAGTACTTC.

The genes are TRBV19 and TRBJ2-6; tentatively, D is TRBD1 (5 bases). Trimming shortened V by 3 bases and J by 2 bases, and 8 bases separated the two germline ends. The CDR3 is made up of 15 amino acids. Germline assignment: CDR1 LNHDA and CDR2 SQIVND (reference sequence). In nucleotides, the CDR3 is TGTGCCAGTAGTATCAGGGAAGCTGGGGCCAACGTCCTGACTTTC. The encoded protein is CASSIREAGANVLTF.

The rearrangement joins TRBV28 to TRBJ1-6; 7 nucleotides align to TRBD1. V lost 2 bases and J lost 6; bases outside the gene matches: 10. Germline loops: CDR1 MDHEN, CDR2 SYDVKM. This CDR3 region has 17 residues. In DNA, the CDR3 is TGTGCCAGCAGTTTACTAGGGGGACAGTGGCCTAATTCACCCCTCCACTTT. Protein: CASSLLGGQWPNSPLHF.

This sequence joins TRBV7-2 and TRBJ2-1; tentative D call: TRBD1 (6 bases). The CDR3 has 16 amino acids. Germline CDR1 is SGHTA and CDR2 is FQGNSA. Trimming pared 1 base from V and 5 bases from J, leaving 15 bases between. The CDR3 DNA is TGTGCCAGCAGCTTAGATTGGGCAGGGGAAGACAATGAGCAGTTCTTC. It is translated as CASSLDWAGEDNEQFF.

This chain connects TRBV10-3 to TRBJ2-7, with 7 bases fitting TRBD1. V shed 10 bases and J 3 bases; nucleotides not matched to a gene: 9. Germline CDR1 is ENHRY and CDR2 is SYGVKD. CDR3 size: 13 residues. The CDR3 protein is CATQTGKGYEQYF. DNA for the CDR3: TGTGCCACCCAGACAGGGAAAGGCTACGAGCAGTACTTC.

The V call is TRBV10-3, the J call TRBJ2-1; TRBD2 matches at 10 bases. The V gene's germline CDR1 is ENHRY and CDR2 SYGVKD. The CDR3 is made up of 14 amino acids. V lost 2 bases and J lost 10; bases outside the gene matches: 5. The CDR3 nucleotides are TGTGCCATCAGTGAGCTCCCACTAGCGGGGGAGCAGTTCTTC. Its protein is CAISELPLAGEQFF.

This clone turned up a few times. The rearrangement links TRBV7-9 to TRBJ1-4, with D perhaps TRBD1 (5 bases). Trimming left V 5 bases short and J 7 bases short, with 17 bases between. Germline CDR1 SEHNR, CDR2 FQNEAQ (reference sequence). This CDR3 has 15 residues. The CDR3 DNA follows: TGTGCCAGCAGCCTGATGGAGGGGAAAGCTGAAAAACTGTTTTTT. It translates to CASSLMEGKAEKLFF.

This chain connects TRBV5-6 to TRBJ1-1; 9 positions match TRBD1. Germline values: CDR1 SGHDT, CDR2 YYEEEE. After removal of 3 bases from V and 7 bases from J, the junction contained 4 bases not matched to a gene. This CDR3 contains 13 residues. DNA of the CDR3: TGTGCCAGCAGCTCGGACAGGGGCGGTGAAGCTTTCTTT. Translation: CASSSDRGGEAFF.

The chain has TRBV4-1 and TRBJ2-1; D remains ambiguous. The CDR3 sequence is 13 residues long. Per the germline V gene, CDR1 is MGHRA and CDR2 is YSYEKL. Trimming took off 0 bases at V and 4 bases at J, with 4 bases between the two ends. In nucleotides, the CDR3 is TGCGCCAGCAGCCAAGAGAGGTACAATGAGCAGTTCTTC. It specifies CASSQERYNEQFF.

This clone was found a few times. This sample also contains other DNA sequences that code for the same CDR3. V usage is TRBV28 and J usage is TRBJ2-1, with 10 positions matching TRBD2. The germline V gene encodes CDR1 MDHEN and CDR2 SYDVKM. This CDR3 has 14 residues. The J segment lost 2 bases and the V segment lost 6 bases, leaving 1 base of the junction unmatched. As DNA, the CDR3 is TGTGCCAGCAGGCTAGCGGGGGCCTACAATGAGCAGTTCTTC. Translating it yields CASRLAGAYNEQFF.

The table lists this clone with a few counts. The rearrangement uses TRBV7-2 and TRBJ2-7; TRBD1 might be the D (5 bases). The CDR3 sequence is 15 residues long. CDR1 and CDR2 (germline): SGHTA, FQGNSA. V was cut by 4 bases and J by 3 bases, with 16 bases left in between. The CDR3 loop reads CASSSSGQGDYEQYF. The CDR3 DNA follows: TGTGCCAGCAGCTCATCCGGGCAGGGCGACTACGAGCAGTACTTC.

V is TRBV19 and J is TRBJ2-2, with 9 bases aligning to TRBD2. Per germline, CDR1 LNHDA and CDR2 SQIVND (reference sequence). With V trimmed by 10 bases and J by 6 bases, 15 bases remained unmatched. The CDR3 is 16 residues long. This CDR3 is CATRGLAFPPAGELFF. CDR3 bases: TGTGCCACCAGGGGACTAGCATTCCCCCCGGCCGGGGAGCTGTTTTTT.

The V and J genes are TRBV4-1 and TRBJ1-2; D is undetermined. Per germline, CDR1 MGHRA and CDR2 YSYEKL. There are 15 residues in the CDR3. Trimming removed 0 bases from V and 8 bases from J, with 16 bases in between. CDR3 DNA: TGCGCCAGCAGCCAAGATGCGGGAACCGGAAGGGGCTACACCTTC. Its protein is CASSQDAGTGRGYTF.

The rearrangement joins TRBV6-1 to TRBJ2-7, with a weak D call TRBD2 (6 bases). This CDR3 region has 13 residues. V shed 3 bases and J shed 7 bases, with 13 bases lying between them. Per germline, CDR1 MNHNS and CDR2 SASEGT. The CDR3 region is CASSEDWAGEQYF. The CDR3 DNA follows: TGTGCCAGCAGTGAGGACTGGGCGGGAGAGCAGTACTTC.

This clone was observed a few times. The chain uses TRBV14 and TRBJ2-1; D gene unclear. CDR1 SGHDN and CDR2 FVKESK come from the germline V gene. The V end lost 4 bases, the J end lost 0 bases, and 10 bases lay between the germline ends. The CDR3 consists of 15 residues. Here the CDR3 DNA reads TGTGCCAGCAGCCCAGCAGCGAGCTCCTACAATGAGCAGTTCTTC. Translating gives CASSPAASSYNEQFF.

The rearrangement links TRBV6-1 to TRBJ1-2; D is ambiguous. CDR1 is MNHNS and CDR2 is SASEGT in the germline V gene. V lost 10 bases and J lost 4, with 10 bases in between. The CDR3 contains 11 residues. The DNA of the CDR3 is TGTGCCACCACGGCGGGCTATGGCTACACCTTC. Translating it yields CATTAGYGYTF.

This clone was found a few times. V gene TRBV5-1 combines with J gene TRBJ2-5; 8 nucleotides match TRBD2. CDR1 SGHRS and CDR2 YFSETQ come from the germline V gene. The junction had 6 bases not matched to a gene; V was cut back by 5 bases and J by 3 bases. This CDR3 has 14 amino acids. The CDR3 DNA reads TGCGCCAGCAGAGGTAGCGGGGTAAAAGAGACCCAGTACTTC. Its protein is CASRGSGVKETQYF.

This chain joins TRBV11-2 and TRBJ1-2; 11 nucleotides line up with TRBD1. The CDR3 is 16 residues long. J gave up 4 bases and V 2 bases, and 6 bases lay outside the gene matches. CDR1 is SGHAT and CDR2 is FQNNGV in the germline V gene. CDR3 sequence reads: CASSLLPGQGVYGYTF. The CDR3 coding sequence is TGTGCCAGCAGCTTACTTCCGGGACAGGGGGTCTATGGCTACACCTTC.

This rearrangement joins TRBV19 to TRBJ1-2; no definite D call. With 6 bases removed from V and 4 bases from J, the gap between germline ends came to 12 bases. Germline V gene data show CDR1 as LNHDA and CDR2 as SQIVND (reference sequence). This CDR3 spans 13 amino acids. The CDR3: CASSLAGSYGYTF. The CDR3 DNA follows: TGTGCCAGTAGCCTGGCGGGGAGCTATGGCTACACCTTC.

CDR3 sequence reads: CASSLDILAGSYNEQFF. The DNA of the CDR3 is TGTGCCAGCAGCTTAGATATTCTAGCGGGCTCCTACAATGAGCAGTTCTTC. The chain carries TRBV11-2 and TRBJ2-1; 8 bases are shared with TRBD2. Germline V gene sequence: CDR1 SGHAT, CDR2 FQNNGV. J lost 0 bases, V lost 0 bases, and 4 bases had no gene match. This CDR3 spans 17 amino acids. Looking up the rest from reference TRBV11-2 and TRBJ2-1 gives the full variable domain: EAGVAQSPRYKIIEKRQSVAFWCNPISGHATLYWYQQILGQGPKLLIQFQNNGVVDDSQLPKDRFSAERLKGVDSTLKIQPAKLEDSAVYLCASSLDILAGSYNEQFFGPGTRLTVL.

This clone was seen many times. The chain couples TRBV5-6 to TRBJ1-2, with 12 bases aligning to TRBD1. Germline trimming cut 3 bases from V and 4 bases from J; bases unmatched to any gene: 7. CDR1 and CDR2 from the germline V gene are SGHDT and YYEEEE. The CDR3 is 16 residues long. The CDR3 sequence is CASSSTGTGGSYGYTF. The CDR3 bases are TGTGCCAGCAGCTCCACTGGGACAGGGGGCAGCTATGGCTACACCTTC.

The rearrangement uses TRBV4-1 and TRBJ1-6; D is undetermined. CDR1 is MGHRA, CDR2 YSYEKL, per germline. V was pared by 0 bases and J by 4 bases, with 13 bases between. CDR3 size: 17 residues. The CDR3 region is CASSQDRLRGYNSPLHF. CDR3 in DNA: TGCGCCAGCAGCCAAGATAGGCTTAGAGGTTATAATTCACCCCTCCACTTT.

This chain uses TRBV6-1 with TRBJ2-3; D not resolved. The CDR3 totals 11 residues. Germline CDR1 is MNHNS and CDR2 is SASEGT. The V end lost 7 bases, the J end lost 2 bases, and 4 bases lay between the germline ends. This CDR3 is CASKLTDTQYF. CDR3 coding DNA: TGTGCCAGCAAACTCACAGATACGCAGTATTTT.

The rearrangement joins TRBV6-6 to TRBJ2-7, with 8 nucleotides matching TRBD1. V lost 0 bases to trimming and J lost 12 bases; unmatched junction nucleotides: 16. Per the germline V gene, CDR1 is MNHNY and CDR2 is SVGAGI (reference sequence). This CDR3 has 16 residues. CDR3 region: CASSYSGQDGLSGRYF. Here the CDR3 DNA reads TGTGCCAGCAGTTACTCGGGACAGGATGGACTCTCGGGCCGGTACTTC.